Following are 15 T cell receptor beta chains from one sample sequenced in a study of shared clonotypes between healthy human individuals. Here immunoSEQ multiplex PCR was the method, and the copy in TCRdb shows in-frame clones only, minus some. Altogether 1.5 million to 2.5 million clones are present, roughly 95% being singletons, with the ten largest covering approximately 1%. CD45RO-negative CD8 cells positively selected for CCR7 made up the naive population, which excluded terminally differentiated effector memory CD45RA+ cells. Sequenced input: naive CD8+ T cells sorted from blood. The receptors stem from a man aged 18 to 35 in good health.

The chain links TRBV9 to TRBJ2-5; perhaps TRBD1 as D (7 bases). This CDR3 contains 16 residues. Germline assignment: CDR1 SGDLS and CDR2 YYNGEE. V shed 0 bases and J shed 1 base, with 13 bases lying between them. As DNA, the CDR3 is TGTGCCAGCAGCGTAGGGTGGGGGGACAGCCAAGAGACCCAGTACTTC. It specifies CASSVGWGDSQETQYF.

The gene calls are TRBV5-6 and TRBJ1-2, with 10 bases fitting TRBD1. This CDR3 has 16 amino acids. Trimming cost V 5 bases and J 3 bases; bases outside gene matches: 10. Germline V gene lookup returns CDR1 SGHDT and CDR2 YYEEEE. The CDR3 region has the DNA TGTGCCAGCAGTTATGCTTTGGACAGGGGGTACTATGGCTACACCTTC. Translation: CASSYALDRGYYGYTF.

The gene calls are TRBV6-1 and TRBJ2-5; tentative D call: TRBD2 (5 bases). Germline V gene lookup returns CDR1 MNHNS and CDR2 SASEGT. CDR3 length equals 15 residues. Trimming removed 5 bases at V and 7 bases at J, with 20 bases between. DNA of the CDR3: TGTGCCAGCAGTCGGTCCCCACCCCCCGAGGGGACCCAGTACTTC. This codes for CASSRSPPPEGTQYF.

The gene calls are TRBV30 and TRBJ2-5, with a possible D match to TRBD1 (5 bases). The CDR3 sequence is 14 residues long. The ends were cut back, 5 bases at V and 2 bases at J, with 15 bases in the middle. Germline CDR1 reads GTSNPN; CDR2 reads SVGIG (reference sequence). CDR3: CAWAAGHRQETQYF. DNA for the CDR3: TGTGCCTGGGCGGCCGGTCACAGGCAAGAGACCCAGTACTTC.

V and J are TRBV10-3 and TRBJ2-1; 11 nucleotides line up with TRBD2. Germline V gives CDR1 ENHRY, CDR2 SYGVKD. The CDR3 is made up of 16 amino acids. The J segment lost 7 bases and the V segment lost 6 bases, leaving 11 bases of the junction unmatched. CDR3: CAISVLAGEIGNEQFF. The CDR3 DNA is TGTGCCATCAGCGTACTAGCGGGAGAAATTGGAAATGAGCAGTTCTTC.

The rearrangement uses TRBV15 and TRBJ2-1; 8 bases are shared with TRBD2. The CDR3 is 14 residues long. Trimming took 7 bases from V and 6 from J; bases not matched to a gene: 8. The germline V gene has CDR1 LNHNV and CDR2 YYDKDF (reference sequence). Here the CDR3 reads CATTELREGNEQFF. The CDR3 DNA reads TGTGCCACCACAGAACTACGGGAGGGCAATGAGCAGTTCTTC.

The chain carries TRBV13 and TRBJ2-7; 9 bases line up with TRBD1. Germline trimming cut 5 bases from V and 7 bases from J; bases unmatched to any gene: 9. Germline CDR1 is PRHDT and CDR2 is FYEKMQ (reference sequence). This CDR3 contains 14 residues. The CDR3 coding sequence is TGTGCCAGCAGCCCGTCCCTACAGGGGGCAGAGCAGTACTTC. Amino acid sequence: CASSPSLQGAEQYF.

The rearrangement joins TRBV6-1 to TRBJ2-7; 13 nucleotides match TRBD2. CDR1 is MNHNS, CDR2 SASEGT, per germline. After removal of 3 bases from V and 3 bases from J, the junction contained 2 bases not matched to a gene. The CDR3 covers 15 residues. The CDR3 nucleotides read TGTGCCAGCAGTGACGGACTAGCGGGGGTCTACGAGCAGTACTTC. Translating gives CASSDGLAGVYEQYF.

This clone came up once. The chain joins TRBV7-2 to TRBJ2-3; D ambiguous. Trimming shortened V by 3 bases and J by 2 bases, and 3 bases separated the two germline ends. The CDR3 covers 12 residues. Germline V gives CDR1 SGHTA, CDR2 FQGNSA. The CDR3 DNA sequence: TGTGCCAGCAGCTTCGCCACAGATACGCAGTATTTT. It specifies CASSFATDTQYF. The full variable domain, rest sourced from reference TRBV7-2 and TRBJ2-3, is GAGVSQSPSNKVTEKGKDVELRCDPISGHTALYWYRQSLGQGLEFLIYFQGNSAPDKSGLPSDRFSAERTGGSVSTLTIQRTQQEDSAVYLCASSFATDTQYFGPGTRLTVL.

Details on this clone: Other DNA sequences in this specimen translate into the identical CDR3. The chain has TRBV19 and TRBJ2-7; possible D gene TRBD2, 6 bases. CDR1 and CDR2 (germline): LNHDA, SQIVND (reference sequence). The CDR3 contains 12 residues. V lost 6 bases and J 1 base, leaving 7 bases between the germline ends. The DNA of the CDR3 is TGTGCCAGTAGCGGGGGTTCCTACGAGCAGTACTTC. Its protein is CASSGGSYEQYF.

The CDR3 sequence: CASSLIGDVTYEQYF. The CDR3 DNA reads TGTGCCAGCAGTTTAATTGGGGATGTAACCTACGAGCAGTACTTC. The gene calls are TRBV27 and TRBJ2-7; D unclear. CDR1 and CDR2 from the germline V gene are MNHEY and SMNVEV (reference sequence). Trimming stripped 2 bases from V and 2 bases from J, with 13 bases between. The CDR3 is 15 residues long.

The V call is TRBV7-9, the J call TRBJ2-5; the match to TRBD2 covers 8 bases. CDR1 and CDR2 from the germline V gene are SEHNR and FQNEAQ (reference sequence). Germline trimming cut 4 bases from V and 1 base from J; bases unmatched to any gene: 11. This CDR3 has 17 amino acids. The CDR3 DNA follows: TGTGCCAGCAGCTCCGTCCAGACTAGCGTCCTCCAAGAGACCCAGTACTTC. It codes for CASSSVQTSVLQETQYF.

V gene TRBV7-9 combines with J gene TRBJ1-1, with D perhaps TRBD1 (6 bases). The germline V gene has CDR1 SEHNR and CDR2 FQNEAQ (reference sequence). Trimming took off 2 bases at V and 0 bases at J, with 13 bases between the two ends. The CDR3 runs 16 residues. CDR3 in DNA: TGTGCCAGCAGCTTAAGGGGCACAGGGCTGAACACTGAAGCTTTCTTT. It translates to CASSLRGTGLNTEAFF. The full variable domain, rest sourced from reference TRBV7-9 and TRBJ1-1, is DTGVSQNPRHKITKRGQNVTFRCDPISEHNRLYWYRQTLGQGPEFLTYFQNEAQLEKSRLLSDRFSAERPKGSFSTLEIQRTEQGDSAMYLCASSLRGTGLNTEAFFGQGTRLTVV.

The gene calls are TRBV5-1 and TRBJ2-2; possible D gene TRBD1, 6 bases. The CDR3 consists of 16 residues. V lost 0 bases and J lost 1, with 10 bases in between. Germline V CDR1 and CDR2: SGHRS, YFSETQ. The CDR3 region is CASSLDWDKNTGELFF. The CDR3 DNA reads TGCGCCAGCAGCTTGGATTGGGACAAGAACACCGGGGAGCTGTTTTTT.

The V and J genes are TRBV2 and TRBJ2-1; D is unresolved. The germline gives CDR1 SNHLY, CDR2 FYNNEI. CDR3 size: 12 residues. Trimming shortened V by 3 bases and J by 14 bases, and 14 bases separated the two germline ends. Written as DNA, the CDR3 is TGTGCCAGCAGTGAGTCACGAACAGAGGAGTTCTTC. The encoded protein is CASSESRTEEFF. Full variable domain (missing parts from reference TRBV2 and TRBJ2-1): EPEVTQTPSHQVTQMGQEVILRCVPISNHLYFYWYRQILGQKVEFLVSFYNNEISEKSEIFDDQFSVERPDGSNFTLKIRSTKLEDSAMYFCASSESRTEEFFGPGTRLTVL.